Below are 24 T cell receptor beta chains sequenced from a single sample in a study of T-cell reconstitution after alpha-beta-depleted transplantation in children. Unique molecular identifiers were incorporated during preparation of the TCRbeta library. TCRdb used MiXCR to reprocess the PCR reads, holding one entry per CDR3 protein. In the table there are a few hundred thousand distinct CDR3 sequences, about a quarter of which are singletons. Sequenced here: PBMCs, sampled before TCRalphabeta/CD19-depleted stem cell transplant. Receptors were obtained from a boy younger than two with Wiskott-Aldrich syndrome, due to receive a stem cell transplant.

V usage is TRBV5-1 and J usage is TRBJ2-7; D is unresolved. The germline V gene encodes CDR1 SGHRS and CDR2 YFSETQ. The CDR3 has 14 residues. V was cut by 1 base and J by 0 bases, with 8 bases left in between. CDR3 in amino acids: CASSLMGISYEQYF. CDR3 coding DNA: TGCGCCAGCAGCTTGATGGGGATCTCCTACGAGCAGTACTTC.

V usage is TRBV5-1 and J usage is TRBJ1-6; weak D call: TRBD1 (6 bases). V dropped 2 bases and J dropped 11 bases, with 20 bases sitting between them. The CDR3 is 16 amino acids. Germline V CDR1 and CDR2: SGHRS, YFSETQ. In DNA, the CDR3 is TGCGCCAGCAGCTTCCGGGGGGACACCAACGCTACACCCCTCCACTTT. It specifies CASSFRGDTNATPLHF.

This clonotype was seen only once. At one of its ends the junction is not consistent with the germline gene, which may arise from a read error. The chain is built from TRBV3-1 and TRBJ1-2; maybe TRBD1 (6 bases). The CDR3 runs 17 residues. Germline V gene data show CDR1 as LGHDT and CDR2 as YNNKEL (reference sequence). The CDR3 loop is CASSTIPSDRANSGYTF. The CDR3 DNA reads TGTGCCAGCAGTACAATACCATCGGACAGAGCTAACTCTGGCTACACCTTC.

As regards this clonotype: At one end the junction does not follow the germline gene, possibly because of a read error. The CDR3 region is CASSFEANFGSEHFF. The CDR3 DNA reads TGTGCCAGCAGTTTTGAGGCTAACTTCGGTAGTGAGCATTTCTTC. V is TRBV12-3 or TRBV12-4 and J is TRBJ2-1, with no clear D. This CDR3 has 15 residues.

This clonotype was found a few times. The chain uses TRBV15 and TRBJ2-1; 8 bases match TRBD2. The CDR3 contains 16 residues. Germline trimming cut 8 bases from V and 8 bases from J; bases unmatched to any gene: 17. The germline V gene encodes CDR1 LNHNV and CDR2 YYDKDF (reference sequence). The CDR3, as DNA: TGTGCCACCGTCGACTATCGGGGAGCGGGAGCTTATGAGCAGTTCTTC. Protein: CATVDYRGAGAYEQFF.

This clonotype was found a few times. The chain joins TRBV6-1 to TRBJ2-2, with D perhaps TRBD1 or TRBD2 (5 bases each). The length of the CDR3 is 14 residues. The germline gives CDR1 MNHNS, CDR2 SASEGT. V was clipped by 6 bases and J by 1 base, with 9 bases between them. This chain's CDR3 is CASRGRLNTGELFF. The CDR3 nucleotides are TGTGCCAGCAGGGGACGTTTGAACACCGGGGAGCTGTTTTTT.

This clonotype occurred once. Here the CDR3 DNA reads TGTGCCAGCAGTTCGCCGGACAGCTACAATCAGCCCCAGCATTTT. This sequence encodes CASSSPDSYNQPQHF. This chain connects TRBV6-5 to TRBJ1-5, with D possibly TRBD1 on 6 matching bases. Germline-derived CDR1 and CDR2 are MNHEY and SVGAGI. The CDR3 loop spans 15 amino acids. V lost 4 bases, J lost 3 bases, and 13 bases lay in between.

This clonotype was counted a few times. The chain carries TRBV27 and TRBJ1-1; D possibly corresponds to TRBD1 (5 bases). The CDR3 has 18 amino acids. V shed 6 bases and J shed 4 bases, with 27 bases lying between them. Germline V gene sequence: CDR1 MNHEY, CDR2 SMNVEV (reference sequence). CDR3 region: CASRLGPHPGKFGTEAFF. The DNA of the CDR3 is TGTGCCAGCAGGTTGGGGCCCCATCCGGGAAAGTTTGGCACTGAAGCTTTCTTT.

The chain links TRBV15 to TRBJ1-6, with 7 positions matching TRBD1. Germline lookup yields CDR1 LNHNV and CDR2 YYDKDF (reference sequence). V was pared by 0 bases and J by 10 bases, with 9 bases of the junction left unmatched. The length of the CDR3 is 16 residues. CDR3 DNA: TGTGCCACCAGCAGAGATCTTGCAGGGGGAGGATCACCCCTCCACTTT. It codes for CATSRDLAGGGSPLHF.

CDR3 nucleotide sequence: TGTGCCAGCAGTTTTCTCGGGGGAGCTAACTATGGCTACACCTTC. It specifies CASSFLGGANYGYTF. The rearrangement joins TRBV12-3 or TRBV12-4 to TRBJ1-2; D is possibly TRBD1 (5 bases). The CDR3 covers 15 residues. Trimming removed 3 bases from V and 0 bases from J, with 11 bases in between.

The chain carries TRBV14 and TRBJ2-1; D uncertain. CDR1 is SGHDN, CDR2 FVKESK, per germline. V gave up 0 bases and J gave up 12 bases, with 9 bases separating them. This CDR3 region has 12 residues. For the CDR3, the DNA is TGTGCCAGCAGCCAAGATACGCTCGGGCAGTTCTTC. It yields the protein CASSQDTLGQFF. The whole variable domain, remainder taken from reference TRBV14 and TRBJ2-1, is EAGVTQFPSHSVIEKGQTVTLRCDPISGHDNLYWYRRVMGKEIKFLLHFVKESKQDESGMPNNRFLAERTGGTYSTLKVQPAELEDSGVYFCASSQDTLGQFFGPGTRLTVL.

The chain's CDR3 is CAWTIADTQYF. The CDR3, as DNA: TGTGCCTGGACCATCGCAGATACGCAGTATTTT. The gene calls are TRBV30 and TRBJ2-3, with D unresolved. The CDR3 has 11 amino acids. V was pared by 4 bases and J by 4 bases, with 6 bases between. CDR1 is GTSNPN and CDR2 is SVGIG in the germline V gene (reference sequence).

The rearrangement joins TRBV20-1 to TRBJ1-1; possible D gene TRBD1, 6 bases. The V end lost 6 bases, the J end lost 4 bases, and 9 bases lay between the germline ends. This CDR3 has 11 amino acids. CDR1 is DFQATT and CDR2 is SNEGSKA in the germline V gene (reference sequence). CDR3: CSARGPTEAFF. The CDR3 nucleotides read TGCAGTGCCCGGGGGCCCACTGAAGCTTTCTTT.

The genes are TRBV29-1 and TRBJ2-1; D may be TRBD1 (5 bases). Trimming pared 3 bases from V and 16 bases from J, leaving 16 bases between. Germline V CDR1 and CDR2: SQVTM, ANQGSEA. The CDR3 runs 11 residues. The CDR3 DNA reads as TGCAGCGTTGATCTTCAGGGTCTACGTTTCTTC. Translated: CSVDLQGLRFF.

This clonotype appeared a few times. This sequence joins TRBV7-2 and TRBJ2-2; 10 positions agree with TRBD2. CDR3 length equals 15 residues. CDR1 and CDR2 (germline): SGHTA, FQGNSA. Unmatched junction bases numbered 5, after V lost 5 bases and J lost 5 bases. The CDR3 spells CASSRTSGETGELFF. CDR3 in DNA: TGTGCCAGCAGCCGGACTAGCGGAGAGACCGGGGAGCTGTTTTTT.

This clonotype turned up a few times. This sequence joins TRBV5-1 and TRBJ2-2; no clear D. Germline V gene lookup returns CDR1 SGHRS and CDR2 YFSETQ. V was cut by 4 bases and J by 6 bases, with 16 bases left in between. This CDR3 is 15 amino acids long. Here the CDR3 DNA reads TGCGCCAGCAGCCCCGACACCTTGGGTCCCGGGGAGCTGTTTTTT. Its translation: CASSPDTLGPGELFF.

The sample holds a few counts of this clonotype. The genes are TRBV12-3 or TRBV12-4 and TRBJ2-5, with 9 bases identical to TRBD1. The V gene end was trimmed by 8 bases and the J gene end by 5 bases; junction bases not matched to a gene: 0. This CDR3 comprises 11 residues. This chain's CDR3 is CASGTGETQYF. As DNA, the CDR3 is TGTGCCAGCGGGACAGGGGAGACCCAGTACTTC.

The chain uses TRBV11-2 and TRBJ2-1, with D perhaps matching TRBD1 or TRBD2 (5 bases each). Germline V gene data show CDR1 as SGHAT and CDR2 as FQNNGV. The CDR3 has 14 amino acids. Trimming left V 8 bases short and J 6 bases short, with 17 bases between. The chain's CDR3 is CASEGDPWANEQFF. The CDR3 DNA sequence: TGTGCCAGCGAAGGGGACCCTTGGGCCAATGAGCAGTTCTTC.

CDR3 amino acids: CASSPGDRAGNTIYF. The CDR3 DNA sequence: TGTGCCAGCAGTCCCGGGGACAGGGCTGGAAACACCATATATTTT. This chain joins TRBV28 and TRBJ1-3, with 9 bases that match TRBD1. Germline lookup yields CDR1 MDHEN and CDR2 SYDVKM. The CDR3 consists of 15 residues. After removal of 5 bases from V and 2 bases from J, the junction contained 4 bases not matched to a gene.

The chain links TRBV9 to TRBJ2-3; TRBD2 aligns across 11 bases. The CDR3 is 15 amino acids. Trimming cost V 5 bases and J 3 bases; bases outside gene matches: 5. The germline CDR1 and CDR2 sequences are SGDLS and YYNGEE. This chain's CDR3 is CASSVGTSGTDTQYF. The CDR3 bases are TGTGCCAGCAGTGTCGGGACTAGCGGAACAGATACGCAGTATTTT.

As for this clonotype: A junction boundary mismatches the germline segment, possibly from a read error. This chain's CDR3 is CASKVMGFSTWELFF. The CDR3, as DNA: TGCGCCAGCAAAGTTATGGGGTTCAGCACCTGGGAGCTGTTTTTT. The V call is TRBV5-1, the J call TRBJ2-2; D not resolved. The CDR3 contains 15 residues. The V gene's germline CDR1 is SGHRS and CDR2 YFSETQ.

V and J are TRBV10-3 and TRBJ1-2; D is uncertain. Germline CDR1 and CDR2: ENHRY and SYGVKD. Trimming took off 3 bases at V and 4 bases at J, with 6 bases between the two ends. This CDR3 has 12 amino acids. This CDR3 is CAISDSFYGYTF. As DNA, the CDR3 is TGTGCCATCAGTGACAGCTTCTATGGCTACACCTTC.

The V and J genes are TRBV28 and TRBJ1-2; 8 bases fit TRBD1. Trimming removed 5 bases from V and 3 bases from J; junction bases left unmatched: 14. The CDR3 runs 17 residues. Germline V gene lookup returns CDR1 MDHEN and CDR2 SYDVKM. In nucleotides, the CDR3 is TGTGCCAGCAGTCTGGGAGCGTCGGGACAGGCTTACTATGGCTACACCTTC. Amino acids: CASSLGASGQAYYGYTF.

V and J are TRBV20-1 and TRBJ1-4; D is uncertain. There are 13 residues in the CDR3. The V end was cut by 6 bases, the J end by 6 bases, with 14 bases between. Germline V gives CDR1 DFQATT, CDR2 SNEGSKA (reference sequence). CDR3 in DNA: TGCAGTGCGGAGGACGTACGTCATGAAAAACTGTTTTTT. The encoded protein is CSAEDVRHEKLFF.